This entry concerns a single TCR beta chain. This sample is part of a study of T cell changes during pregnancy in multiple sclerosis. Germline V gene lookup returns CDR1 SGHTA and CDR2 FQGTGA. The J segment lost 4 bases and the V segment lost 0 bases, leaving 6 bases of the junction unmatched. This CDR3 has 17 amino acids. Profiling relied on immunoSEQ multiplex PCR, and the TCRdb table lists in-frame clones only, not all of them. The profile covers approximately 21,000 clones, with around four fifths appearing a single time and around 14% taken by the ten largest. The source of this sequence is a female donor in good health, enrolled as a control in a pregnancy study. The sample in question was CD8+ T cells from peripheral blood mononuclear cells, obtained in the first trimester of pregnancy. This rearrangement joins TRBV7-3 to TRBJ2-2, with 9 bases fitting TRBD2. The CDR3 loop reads CASSLTAAGGITGELFF. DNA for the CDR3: TGTGCCAGCAGCTTAACCGCGGCGGGAGGGATCACCGGGGAGCTGTTTTTT.